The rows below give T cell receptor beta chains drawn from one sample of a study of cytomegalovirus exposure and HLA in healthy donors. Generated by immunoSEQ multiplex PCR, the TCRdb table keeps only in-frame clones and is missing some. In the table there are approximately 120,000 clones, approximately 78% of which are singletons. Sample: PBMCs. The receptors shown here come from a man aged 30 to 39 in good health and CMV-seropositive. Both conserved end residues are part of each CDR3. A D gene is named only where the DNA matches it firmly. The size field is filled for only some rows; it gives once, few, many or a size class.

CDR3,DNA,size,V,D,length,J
CASSLANNEQFF,TGTGCCAGCAGCTTAGCCAACAATGAGCAGTTCTTC,-,TRBV7-2,-,12,TRBJ2-1
CASTNGGMKPYTGELFF,TGTGCCAGCACCAACGGGGGTATGAAGCCATACACCGGGGAGCTGTTTTTT,-,TRBV27,-,17,TRBJ2-2
CASIGQNGYTF,TGTGCCAGCATTGGGCAGAATGGCTACACCTTC,-,TRBV2,-,11,TRBJ1-2
CASSDAAQGFGNTIYF,TGTGCCAGCAGTGATGCAGCTCAGGGTTTTGGAAACACCATATATTTT,-,TRBV6-1,-,16,TRBJ1-3
CASSSGQGTNYGYTF,TGTGCCAGCAGCTCTGGACAGGGAACTAACTATGGCTACACCTTC,-,TRBV5-4,TRBD1,15,TRBJ1-2
CASSSNPSSYNEQFF,TGTGCCAGCAGTTCCAACCCGAGCTCCTACAATGAGCAGTTCTTC,-,TRBV7-9,-,15,TRBJ2-1
CSVTPGLAASTDTQYF,TGCAGCGTAACTCCGGGACTAGCGGCTAGCACAGATACGCAGTATTTT,-,TRBV29-1,TRBD2,16,TRBJ2-3
CSVEGGWGSKGYEQYF,TGCAGCGTTGAAGGGGGCTGGGGCTCCAAAGGCTACGAGCAGTACTTC,-,TRBV29-1,-,16,TRBJ2-7
CASSPIAGAHNEQFF,TGTGCCAGCAGCCCGATAGCGGGTGCCCACAATGAGCAGTTCTTC,-,TRBV14,TRBD2,15,TRBJ2-1
CASSTDRGAYEQYF,TGTGCCAGCAGTACGGACAGGGGTGCCTACGAGCAGTACTTC,-,TRBV6-1,TRBD1,14,TRBJ2-7
CASSTWTGNTGELFF,TGTGCCAGCAGTACCTGGACAGGGAACACCGGGGAGCTGTTTTTT,-,TRBV28,TRBD1,15,TRBJ2-2
CASSLGTGHNSPLHF,TGTGCCAGCAGCTTAGGGACAGGGCATAATTCACCCCTCCACTTT,-,TRBV7-3,TRBD1,15,TRBJ1-6
CASSYSTAGGSLEQFF,TGTGCCAGCAGTTACTCGACCGCGGGAGGGTCTTTAGAGCAGTTCTTC,once,TRBV6-5,TRBD2,16,TRBJ2-1
CASTGFMLAGGPYNERFF,TGTGCCAGCACCGGATTCATGTTGGCGGGGGGTCCCTACAATGAGCGGTTCTTC,-,TRBV9,TRBD2,18,TRBJ2-1
CASTLGLAGADEQFF,TGTGCCAGCACCTTAGGACTAGCGGGAGCCGATGAGCAGTTCTTC,-,TRBV5-8,TRBD2,15,TRBJ2-1
CATSRETGSSYEQYF,TGTGCCACCAGCAGAGAGACAGGGAGCTCCTACGAGCAGTACTTC,many,TRBV15,TRBD1,15,TRBJ2-7
CASSLGIYNEQFF,TGTGCCAGCAGCTTAGGTATCTACAATGAGCAGTTCTTC,-,TRBV7-9,-,13,TRBJ2-1
CASSPTEVSTEAFF,TGTGCCAGCTCACCGACAGAGGTCAGCACTGAAGCTTTCTTT,-,TRBV18,-,14,TRBJ1-1
CASSLLGQGNEKLFF,TGTGCCAGCAGCTTGTTGGGACAGGGTAATGAAAAACTGTTTTTT,-,TRBV5-4,TRBD1,15,TRBJ1-4
CASSRGTGGGGIQYF,TGTGCCAGCAGCCGGGGGACAGGGGGAGGCGGCATTCAGTACTTC,-,TRBV7-6,TRBD1,15,TRBJ2-4
CASSVESGNNEQFF,TGTGCCAGCAGCGTAGAAAGCGGTAACAATGAGCAGTTCTTC,once,TRBV9,-,14,TRBJ2-1
CASSREAGGDGEQFF,TGTGCCAGCAGCAGAGAAGCGGGAGGAGACGGGGAGCAGTTCTTC,-,TRBV11-3,TRBD2,15,TRBJ2-1
CATSRGEGTEAFF,TGTGCCACCAGCAGAGGAGAGGGCACTGAAGCTTTCTTT,-,TRBV15,-,13,TRBJ1-1
CASSLGYREETQYF,TGCGCCAGCAGCTTAGGTTACAGAGAAGAGACCCAGTACTTC,-,TRBV5-1,-,14,TRBJ2-5
CAISETGQGTNQPQHF,TGTGCCATCAGTGAGACTGGACAGGGTACCAATCAGCCCCAGCATTTT,-,TRBV10-3,TRBD1,16,TRBJ1-5
CASSSGRADEQFF,TGTGCCAGCTCTAGCGGGAGAGCGGATGAGCAGTTCTTC,-,TRBV2,TRBD2,13,TRBJ2-1
CASSPYPAKNIQYF,TGTGCCAGCAGCCCCTACCCAGCCAAAAACATTCAGTACTTC,-,TRBV5-8,-,14,TRBJ2-4
CASSQGGAVNTEAFF,TGTGCCAGCAGCCAGGGCGGGGCGGTGAACACTGAAGCTTTCTTT,-,TRBV7-6,-,15,TRBJ1-1
CAFPGGNQPQHF,TGTGCCTTCCCCGGGGGCAATCAGCCCCAGCATTTT,-,TRBV5-8,-,12,TRBJ1-5
CASSFERETQYF,TGTGCCAGCAGCTTCGAGAGGGAGACCCAGTACTTC,-,TRBV7-2,-,12,TRBJ2-5
CAWSRSTEAFF,TGTGCCTGGAGCCGGAGTACTGAAGCTTTCTTT,-,TRBV30,-,11,TRBJ1-1
CASRGTGNEQFF,TGTGCCAGCAGGGGAACGGGGAATGAGCAGTTCTTC,-,TRBV6-5,-,12,TRBJ2-1
CASSLSRGTGAFF,TGTGCCAGCAGCTTATCCCGGGGGACCGGGGCTTTCTTT,-,TRBV7-8,-,13,TRBJ1-1
CSVDRRGGDYGYTF,TGCAGCGTTGATAGGCGAGGGGGCGACTATGGCTACACCTTC,-,TRBV29-1,TRBD1,14,TRBJ1-2
CASSPPTTLMNTEAFF,TGTGCCAGCAGCCCCCCGACGACTCTCATGAACACTGAAGCTTTCTTT,-,TRBV5-5,-,16,TRBJ1-1
CASSPTSAADTQYF,TGTGCCAGCAGCCCGACTAGCGCTGCAGATACGCAGTATTTT,-,TRBV7-9,TRBD2,14,TRBJ2-3
CSVAMREAFF,TGCAGCGTTGCGATGCGCGAAGCTTTCTTT,-,TRBV29-1,-,10,TRBJ1-1
CASHYGTGARAPTEAFF,TGTGCCAGCCACTACGGGACAGGGGCTCGGGCCCCCACTGAAGCTTTCTTT,few,TRBV19,TRBD1,17,TRBJ1-1
CASSQDAGGNALGEQFF,TGTGCCAGCAGCCAAGATGCGGGAGGGAATGCTCTCGGTGAGCAGTTCTTC,-,TRBV4-2,TRBD2,17,TRBJ2-1
CSVEDNEREGNYEQYF,TGCAGCGTTGAAGATAACGAGCGGGAGGGAAACTACGAGCAGTACTTC,-,TRBV29-1,TRBD2,16,TRBJ2-7
CASSGRQGVDIQYF,TGTGCCAGCAGCGGCAGACAGGGGGTGGACATTCAGTACTTC,-,TRBV7-9,TRBD1,14,TRBJ2-4
CASSPVRDTQYF,TGTGCCAGCAGTCCCGTCCGTGATACGCAGTATTTT,-,TRBV27,-,12,TRBJ2-3
CASSVEGGGLTAFF,TGTGCCAGCAGCGTAGAGGGGGGGGGCCTGACGGCTTTCTTT,-,TRBV9,-,14,TRBJ1-1
CASSERYGSSTDTQYF,TGTGCCAGCAGCGAGAGGTATGGGAGTAGCACAGATACGCAGTATTTT,-,TRBV9,-,16,TRBJ2-3
CASSYSINQPQHF,TGTGCCAGCAGTTACTCCATTAATCAGCCCCAGCATTTT,-,TRBV6-5,-,13,TRBJ1-5
CASSQDLSTGELFF,TGCGCCAGCAGCCAAGATTTGAGCACCGGGGAGCTGTTTTTT,-,TRBV4-3,-,14,TRBJ2-2
CASSPASEGNQPQHF,TGTGCCAGCTCACCGGCATCGGAGGGCAATCAGCCCCAGCATTTT,-,TRBV18,-,15,TRBJ1-5
CSVESDGAPGGTQYF,TGCAGCGTTGAGTCGGATGGCGCTCCGGGAGGTACGCAGTATTTT,-,TRBV29-1,TRBD2,15,TRBJ2-3
CASSFDRKVAEAFF,TGCGCCAGCAGCTTCGACAGGAAGGTAGCTGAAGCTTTCTTT,-,TRBV5-1,-,14,TRBJ1-1